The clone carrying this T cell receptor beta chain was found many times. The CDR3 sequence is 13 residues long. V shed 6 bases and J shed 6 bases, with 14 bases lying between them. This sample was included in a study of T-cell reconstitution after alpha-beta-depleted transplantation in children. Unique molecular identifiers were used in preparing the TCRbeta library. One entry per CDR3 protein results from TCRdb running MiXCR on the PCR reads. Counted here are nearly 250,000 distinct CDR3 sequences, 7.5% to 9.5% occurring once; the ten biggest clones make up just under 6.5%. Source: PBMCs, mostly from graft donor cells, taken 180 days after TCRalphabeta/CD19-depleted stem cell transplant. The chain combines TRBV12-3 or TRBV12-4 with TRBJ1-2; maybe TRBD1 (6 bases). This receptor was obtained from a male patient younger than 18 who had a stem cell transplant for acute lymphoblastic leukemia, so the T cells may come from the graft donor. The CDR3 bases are TGTGCCAGCAGCTCTGACAGGATTAATGGCTACACCTTC. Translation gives CASSSDRINGYTF.